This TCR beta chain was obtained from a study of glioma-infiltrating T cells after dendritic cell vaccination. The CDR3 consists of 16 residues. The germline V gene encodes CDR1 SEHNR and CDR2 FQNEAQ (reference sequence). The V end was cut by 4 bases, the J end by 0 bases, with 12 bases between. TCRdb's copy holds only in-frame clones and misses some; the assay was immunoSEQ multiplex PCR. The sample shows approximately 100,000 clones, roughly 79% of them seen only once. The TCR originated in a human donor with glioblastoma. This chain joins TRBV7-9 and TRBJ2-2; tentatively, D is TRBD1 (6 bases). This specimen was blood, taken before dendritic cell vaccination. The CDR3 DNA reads TGTGCCAGCAGCTCAGGGGCGCTAACGAACACCGGGGAGCTGTTTTTT. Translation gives CASSSGALTNTGELFF.